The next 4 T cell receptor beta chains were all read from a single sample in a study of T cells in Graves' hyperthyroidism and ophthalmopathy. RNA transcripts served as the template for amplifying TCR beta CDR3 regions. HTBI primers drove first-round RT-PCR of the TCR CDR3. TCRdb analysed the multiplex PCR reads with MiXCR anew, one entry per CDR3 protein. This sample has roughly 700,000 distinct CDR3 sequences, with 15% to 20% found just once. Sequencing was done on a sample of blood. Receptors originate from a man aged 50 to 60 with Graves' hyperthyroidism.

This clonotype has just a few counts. The CDR3 loop is CASSGTNPTSESTDTQYF. The CDR3 DNA reads TGTGCCAGCAGCGGGACGAACCCTACTAGCGAAAGCACAGATACGCAGTATTTT. The J gene is TRBJ2-3, the V gene TRBV2; 7 bases are a match to TRBD2. J gave up 0 bases and V 6 bases, and 15 bases lay outside the gene matches. CDR1 is SNHLY and CDR2 is FYNNEI in the germline V gene. The CDR3 loop spans 18 amino acids.

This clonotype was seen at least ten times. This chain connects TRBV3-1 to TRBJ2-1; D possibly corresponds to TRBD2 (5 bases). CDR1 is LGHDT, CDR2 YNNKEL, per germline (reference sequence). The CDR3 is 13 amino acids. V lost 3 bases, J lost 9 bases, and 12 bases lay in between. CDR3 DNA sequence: TGTGCCAGCAGCCAGACTCGGGGTAGTGAGCAGTTCTTC. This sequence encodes CASSQTRGSEQFF.

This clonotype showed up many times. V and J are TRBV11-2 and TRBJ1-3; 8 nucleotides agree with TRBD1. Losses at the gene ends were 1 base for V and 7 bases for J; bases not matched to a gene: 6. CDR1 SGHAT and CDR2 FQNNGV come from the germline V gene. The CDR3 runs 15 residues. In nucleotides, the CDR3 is TGTGCCAGCAGCTTAGTCAGGGGGCGAGAGAACACCATATATTTT. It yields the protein CASSLVRGRENTIYF.

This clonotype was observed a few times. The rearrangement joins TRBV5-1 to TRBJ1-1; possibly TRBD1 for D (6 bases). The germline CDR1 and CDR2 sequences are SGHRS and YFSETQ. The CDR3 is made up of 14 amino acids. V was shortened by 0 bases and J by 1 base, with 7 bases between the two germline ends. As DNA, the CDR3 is TGCGCCAGCAGCTTGGAACAGGGGAACACTGAAGCTTTCTTT. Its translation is CASSLEQGNTEAFF.